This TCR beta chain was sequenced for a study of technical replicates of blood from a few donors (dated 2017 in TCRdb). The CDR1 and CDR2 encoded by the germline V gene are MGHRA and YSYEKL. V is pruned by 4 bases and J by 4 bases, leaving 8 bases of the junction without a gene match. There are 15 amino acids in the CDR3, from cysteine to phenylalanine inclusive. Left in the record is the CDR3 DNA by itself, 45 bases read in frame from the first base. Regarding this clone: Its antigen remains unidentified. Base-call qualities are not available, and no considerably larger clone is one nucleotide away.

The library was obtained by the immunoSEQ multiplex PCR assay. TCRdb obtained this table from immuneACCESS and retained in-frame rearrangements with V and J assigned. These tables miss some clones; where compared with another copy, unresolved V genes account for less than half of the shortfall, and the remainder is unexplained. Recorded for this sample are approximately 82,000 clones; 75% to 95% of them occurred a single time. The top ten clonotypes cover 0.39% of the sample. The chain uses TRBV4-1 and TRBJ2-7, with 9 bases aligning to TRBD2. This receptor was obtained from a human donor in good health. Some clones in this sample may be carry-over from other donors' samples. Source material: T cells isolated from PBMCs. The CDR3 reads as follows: CASSLYSGSSYEQYF. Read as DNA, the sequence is TGCGCCAGCAGCCTGTATAGCGGGAGTTCGTACGAGCAGTACTTC.